One T cell receptor (beta chain) is described in this entry. Its target is unknown. Reverse transcribed after extraction, RNA yielded cDNA as the sequencing template. The method was immunoSEQ multiplex PCR; TCRdb's version includes in-frame clones alone and lacks a portion of them. The sample has 150,000 to 200,000 clones, roughly 50% seen once; the top ten hold 16%. This sample stems from a study of CD8+ T cells in alopecia areata. Study observations and caveats: Tofacitinib did not eliminate many expanded lesional clones from scalp or blood. Unlike in mice, where it was clearer, TCR sharing across patients was less clear, possibly HLA-related.

Noted treatment: oral pan-JAK inhibitor, 5-10 mg twice daily. Investigators sorted PBMCs to obtain both CD4+ and CD8+ T cells. This receptor was identified in a human donor with alopecia areata. The input for sequencing was CD4+ T cells sorted from blood, taken at approximately week 56, from a patient treated with tofacitinib.

CDR3 sequence: CASSPGTGKAYEQYF. The CDR3 region has the DNA TGTGCCAGCAGTCCAGGGACTGGGAAAGCCTACGAGCAGTACTTC. The chain has TRBV27 and TRBJ2-7, with D maybe TRBD2 (6 bases). V lost 5 bases and J lost 2, with 16 bases in between. Looked up from germline, CDR1 is MNHEY and CDR2 is SMNVEV (reference sequence). The CDR3 extends over 15 amino acids.